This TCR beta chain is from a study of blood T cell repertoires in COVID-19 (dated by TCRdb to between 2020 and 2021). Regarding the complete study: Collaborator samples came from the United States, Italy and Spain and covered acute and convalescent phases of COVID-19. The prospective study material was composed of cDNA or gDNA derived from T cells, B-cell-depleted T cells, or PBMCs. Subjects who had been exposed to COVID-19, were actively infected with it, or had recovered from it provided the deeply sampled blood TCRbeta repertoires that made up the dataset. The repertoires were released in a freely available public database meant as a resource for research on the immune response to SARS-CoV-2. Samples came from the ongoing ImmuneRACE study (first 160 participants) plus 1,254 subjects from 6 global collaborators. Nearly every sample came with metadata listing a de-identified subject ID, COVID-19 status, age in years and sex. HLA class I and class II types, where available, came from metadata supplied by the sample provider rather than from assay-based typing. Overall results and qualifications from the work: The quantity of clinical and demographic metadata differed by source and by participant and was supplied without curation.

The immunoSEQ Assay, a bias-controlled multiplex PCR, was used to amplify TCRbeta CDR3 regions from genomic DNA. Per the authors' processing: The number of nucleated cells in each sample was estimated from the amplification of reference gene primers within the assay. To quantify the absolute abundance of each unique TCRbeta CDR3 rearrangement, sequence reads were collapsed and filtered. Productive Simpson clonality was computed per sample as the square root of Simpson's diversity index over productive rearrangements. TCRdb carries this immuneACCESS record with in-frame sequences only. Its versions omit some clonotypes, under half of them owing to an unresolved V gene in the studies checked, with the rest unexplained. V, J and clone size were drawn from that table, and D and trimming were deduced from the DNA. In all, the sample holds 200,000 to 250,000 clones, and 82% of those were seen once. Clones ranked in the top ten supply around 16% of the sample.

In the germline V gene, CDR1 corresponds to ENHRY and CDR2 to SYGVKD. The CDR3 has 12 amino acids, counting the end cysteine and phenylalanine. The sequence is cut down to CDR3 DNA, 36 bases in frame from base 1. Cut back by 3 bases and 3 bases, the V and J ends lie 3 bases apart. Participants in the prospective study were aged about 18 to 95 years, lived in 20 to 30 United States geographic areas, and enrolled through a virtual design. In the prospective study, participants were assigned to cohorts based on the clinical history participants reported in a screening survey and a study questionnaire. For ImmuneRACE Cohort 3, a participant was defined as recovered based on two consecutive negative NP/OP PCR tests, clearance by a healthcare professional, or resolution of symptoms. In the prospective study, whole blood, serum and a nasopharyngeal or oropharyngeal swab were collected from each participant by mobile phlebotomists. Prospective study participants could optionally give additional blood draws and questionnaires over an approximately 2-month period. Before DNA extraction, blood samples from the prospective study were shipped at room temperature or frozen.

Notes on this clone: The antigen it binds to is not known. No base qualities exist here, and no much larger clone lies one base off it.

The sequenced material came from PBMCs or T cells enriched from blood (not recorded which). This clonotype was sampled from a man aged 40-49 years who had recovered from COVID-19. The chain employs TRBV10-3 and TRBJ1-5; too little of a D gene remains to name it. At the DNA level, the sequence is TGTGCCATCAGTGACCTCAATCAGCCCCAGCATTTT. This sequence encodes CAISDLNQPQHF.